The rows below give T cell receptor beta chains drawn from one sample of a study of blood T cell repertoires in COVID-19. Libraries were prepared by immunoSEQ multiplex PCR; TCRdb keeps only in-frame clonotypes and omits some of them. The data contain around 200,000 clones, around four fifths of them singletons. Sequencing input: peripheral blood. All receptors derive from a man between 45 and 60 years old with active or convalescent COVID-19. Each CDR3 is given with its conserved first and last residue. D genes are given only for firm matches. Clone size appears in some rows only: once, few, many, or a class for an expanded clone.

clone size	V gene	J gene	D gene	CDR3 DNA	CDR3 protein
.	TRBV5-1	TRBJ2-2	.	TGCGCCAGCAGCACTGTAGCGACCGGGGAGCTGTTTTTT	CASSTVATGELFF
.	TRBV19	TRBJ1-4	.	TGTGCCAGTAGTATGGGGGGGGCCAGTGAAAAACTGTTTTTT	CASSMGGASEKLFF
.	TRBV7-9	TRBJ2-5	TRBD2	TGTGCCAGCAGCTTAGAGGGGGCGGGAGGGCCCGAGACCCAGTACTTC	CASSLEGAGGPETQYF
.	TRBV27	TRBJ1-5	.	TGTGCCAGCAGTTCCTGGGGGGTCAATCAGCCCCAGCATTTT	CASSSWGVNQPQHF
once	TRBV4-1	TRBJ2-1	.	TGCGCCAGCAGCCCCCGAGCGGTGGTCTACAATGAGCAGTTCTTC	CASSPRAVVYNEQFF
once	TRBV5-1	TRBJ2-3	TRBD2	TGCGCCAGCAGCTTGCATGGGGGGCCCTTCACTAGCGGGCCTCGCACAGATACGCAGTATTTT	CASSLHGGPFTSGPRTDTQYF
once	TRBV14	TRBJ2-1	TRBD2	TGTGCCAGCAGCCTACGACTAGCGGGGGGTATATCTGAGCAGTTCTTC	CASSLRLAGGISEQFF
.	TRBV2	TRBJ2-3	TRBD2	TGTGCCAGCAGAGGACTAGCGGGAGGGGGCACAGATACGCAGTATTTT	CASRGLAGGGTDTQYF
.	TRBV24-1	TRBJ1-4	.	TGTGCCACCCCGCGGGGGGTTGGAGAAAAACTGTTTTTT	CATPRGVGEKLFF
.	TRBV5-1	TRBJ2-5	TRBD1	TGCGCCAGCAGCTTGGGTAGACAGGGCGGAAAGACCCAGTACTTC	CASSLGRQGGKTQYF
.	TRBV9	TRBJ1-4	.	TGTGCCAGCAGCGTAGGGGTGGGCAGGGATGAAAAACTGTTTTTT	CASSVGVGRDEKLFF
many	TRBV9	TRBJ2-7	TRBD1	TGTGCCAGCAGCGCCGGACCGGGACAGGGTATCGACGAGCAGTACTTC	CASSAGPGQGIDEQYF
.	TRBV9	TRBJ1-1	TRBD1	TGTGCCAGCAGCGCCCACAGGGGCGGGACTGAAGCTTTCTTT	CASSAHRGGTEAFF
.	TRBV7-9	TRBJ1-2	.	TGTGCCAGCAGCTTAGGAGGCGGGGACGACGGCTACACCTTC	CASSLGGGDDGYTF
.	TRBV30	TRBJ1-2	TRBD1	TGTGCCTGGGTGGGGCCCCCAGGGGGCTCCGCCGCTGGCTACACCTTC	CAWVGPPGGSAAGYTF
few	TRBV6-6	TRBJ1-4	.	TGTGCCAGCAGTTACTCGGGTGAGGCGAATGAAAAACTGTTTTTT	CASSYSGEANEKLFF
few	TRBV6-1	TRBJ1-2	.	TGTGCCAGCAGTGACAGGGCCCCATCTCTGGGCTACACCTTC	CASSDRAPSLGYTF
.	TRBV2	TRBJ1-1	.	TGTGCCAGCAGTGTCGGAGGTGGAGACACTGAAGCTTTCTTT	CASSVGGGDTEAFF
.	TRBV29-1	TRBJ1-5	.	TGCAGCGTTGAAGAAAGTGTCCGAGGGTTGGATCAGCCCCAGCATTTT	CSVEESVRGLDQPQHF
.	TRBV30	TRBJ2-3	.	TGTGCCTGGAGTAGAACGGTCCCTAGCACAGATACGCAGTATTTT	CAWSRTVPSTDTQYF
.	TRBV6-6	TRBJ1-6	.	TGTGCCAGCAGTTACGTAGGGAGCTCCTATAATTCACCCCTCCACTTT	CASSYVGSSYNSPLHF
.	TRBV10-3	TRBJ2-3	TRBD2	TGTGCCATCAGACCCGGGACTAGCGGGAGCCTCCCAGATACGCAGTATTTT	CAIRPGTSGSLPDTQYF
.	TRBV4-1	TRBJ2-2	.	TGCGCCAGCAGCCAAGATAATGAGAGACCGGGACTTTACACCGGGGAGCTGTTTTTT	CASSQDNERPGLYTGELFF
.	TRBV24-1	TRBJ1-5	TRBD1	TGTGCCACCAGTCAACAGGGGTATCAGCCCCAGCATTTT	CATSQQGYQPQHF
.	TRBV5-1	TRBJ2-7	.	TGCGCCAGCAGCTTGGAAAGCGTATACGAGCAGTACTTC	CASSLESVYEQYF
.	TRBV9	TRBJ2-3	.	TGTGCCAGCAGCGCCCCGGGACTTCAAACAGATACGCAGTATTTT	CASSAPGLQTDTQYF
.	TRBV15	TRBJ1-4	.	TGTGCCACCACCAAGGGGGTTGGAGCTAATGAAAAACTGTTTTTT	CATTKGVGANEKLFF